This T cell receptor beta chain was identified in a study of ipilimumab plus nivolumab after autologous stem cell transplantation. J lost 2 bases, V lost 6 bases, and 6 bases had no gene match. Germline assignment: CDR1 SNHLY and CDR2 FYNNEI. The CDR3 runs 15 residues. The table lists this clone with a few counts. Its antigen remains unknown. Findings and caveats of the study: TCR repertoire, Treg phenotype and gut microbiota reportedly support more study of this approach.

The table came from immunoSEQ multiplex PCR; TCRdb's copy has only in-frame clones and leaves some out. The profile shows about 13,000 clones, approximately 73% of them singletons. Ipilimumab, 1 mg/kg, started 14 to 28 days after autologous transplant. Patients received nivolumab 3 mg/kg at weeks 1, 4, 7, 10, then fortnightly to week 26. The clonotype originates from a male donor with diffuse large B-cell lymphoma. The input for sequencing was PBMCs, taken in a trial of ipilimumab plus nivolumab as post-transplant consolidation. This chain connects TRBV2 to TRBJ2-3; 9 nucleotides align to TRBD2. The CDR3 spells CASSLAGAPTDTQYF. CDR3 bases: TGTGCCAGCAGCTTAGCGGGAGCCCCCACAGATACGCAGTATTTT. The variable domain in full, with the rest retrieved from reference TRBV2 and TRBJ2-3, is EPEVTQTPSHQVTQMGQEVILRCVPISNHLYFYWYRQILGQKVEFLVSFYNNEISEKSEIFDDQFSVERPDGSNFTLKIRSTKLEDSAMYFCASSLAGAPTDTQYFGPGTRLTVL.